This TCR beta chain was retrieved from a study of blood T cell repertoires in COVID-19. Study at large: Spain, Italy and the United States supplied samples that represented acute and convalescent COVID-19.

The V gene lost 0 bases and the J gene lost 6 bases, with 18 bases spanning the gap. There are 17 residues in the CDR3. The germline V gene encodes CDR1 SGHNT and CDR2 YYREEE (reference sequence). Clones were read by immunoSEQ multiplex PCR, and TCRdb kept only the in-frame ones, dropping some. The sample holds approximately 260,000 clones, 80% to 85% seen once. Sequencing was done on a sample of PBMCs or T cells enriched from blood (not recorded which). This chain connects TRBV5-4 to TRBJ2-2, with D perhaps TRBD2 (7 bases). The clonotype comes from a man aged 50-60 years who had recovered from COVID-19. CDR3 protein: CASSLGGGGQVAGELFF. The CDR3 bases are TGTGCCAGCAGCTTGGGGGGCGGGGGCCAAGTTGCCGGGGAGCTGTTTTTT.